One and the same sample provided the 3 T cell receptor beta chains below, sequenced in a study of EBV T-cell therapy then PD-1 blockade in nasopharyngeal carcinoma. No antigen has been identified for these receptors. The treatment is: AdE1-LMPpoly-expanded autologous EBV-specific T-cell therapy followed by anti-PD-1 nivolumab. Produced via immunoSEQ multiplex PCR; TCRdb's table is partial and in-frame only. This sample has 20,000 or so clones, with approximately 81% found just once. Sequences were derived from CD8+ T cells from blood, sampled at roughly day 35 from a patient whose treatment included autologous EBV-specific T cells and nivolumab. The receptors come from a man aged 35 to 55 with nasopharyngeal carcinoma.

For the CDR3, the DNA is TGCGCCAGCAGCCAAGATCTAGCGGGGGGGTACAATGAGCAGTTCTTC. Its translation is CASSQDLAGGYNEQFF. The chain employs TRBV4-3 and TRBJ2-1; 12 positions match TRBD2. J gave up 4 bases and V 0 bases, and 1 base lay outside the gene matches. This CDR3 is built from 16 residues. Looked up from germline, CDR1 is LGHNA and CDR2 is YSLEER.

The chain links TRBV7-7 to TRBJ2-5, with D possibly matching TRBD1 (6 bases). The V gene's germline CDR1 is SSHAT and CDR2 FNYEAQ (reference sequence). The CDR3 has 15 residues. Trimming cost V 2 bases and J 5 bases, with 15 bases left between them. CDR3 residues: CASSLWSRGEETQYF. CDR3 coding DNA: TGTGCCAGCAGCTTATGGAGCAGGGGAGAGGAGACCCAGTACTTC.

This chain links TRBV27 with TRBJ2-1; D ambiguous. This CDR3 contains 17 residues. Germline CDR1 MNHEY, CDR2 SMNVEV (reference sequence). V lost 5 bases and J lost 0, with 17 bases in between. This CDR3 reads CASSPEPTPSSYNEQFF. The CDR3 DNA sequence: TGTGCCAGCAGTCCCGAACCAACACCGAGCTCCTACAATGAGCAGTTCTTC.